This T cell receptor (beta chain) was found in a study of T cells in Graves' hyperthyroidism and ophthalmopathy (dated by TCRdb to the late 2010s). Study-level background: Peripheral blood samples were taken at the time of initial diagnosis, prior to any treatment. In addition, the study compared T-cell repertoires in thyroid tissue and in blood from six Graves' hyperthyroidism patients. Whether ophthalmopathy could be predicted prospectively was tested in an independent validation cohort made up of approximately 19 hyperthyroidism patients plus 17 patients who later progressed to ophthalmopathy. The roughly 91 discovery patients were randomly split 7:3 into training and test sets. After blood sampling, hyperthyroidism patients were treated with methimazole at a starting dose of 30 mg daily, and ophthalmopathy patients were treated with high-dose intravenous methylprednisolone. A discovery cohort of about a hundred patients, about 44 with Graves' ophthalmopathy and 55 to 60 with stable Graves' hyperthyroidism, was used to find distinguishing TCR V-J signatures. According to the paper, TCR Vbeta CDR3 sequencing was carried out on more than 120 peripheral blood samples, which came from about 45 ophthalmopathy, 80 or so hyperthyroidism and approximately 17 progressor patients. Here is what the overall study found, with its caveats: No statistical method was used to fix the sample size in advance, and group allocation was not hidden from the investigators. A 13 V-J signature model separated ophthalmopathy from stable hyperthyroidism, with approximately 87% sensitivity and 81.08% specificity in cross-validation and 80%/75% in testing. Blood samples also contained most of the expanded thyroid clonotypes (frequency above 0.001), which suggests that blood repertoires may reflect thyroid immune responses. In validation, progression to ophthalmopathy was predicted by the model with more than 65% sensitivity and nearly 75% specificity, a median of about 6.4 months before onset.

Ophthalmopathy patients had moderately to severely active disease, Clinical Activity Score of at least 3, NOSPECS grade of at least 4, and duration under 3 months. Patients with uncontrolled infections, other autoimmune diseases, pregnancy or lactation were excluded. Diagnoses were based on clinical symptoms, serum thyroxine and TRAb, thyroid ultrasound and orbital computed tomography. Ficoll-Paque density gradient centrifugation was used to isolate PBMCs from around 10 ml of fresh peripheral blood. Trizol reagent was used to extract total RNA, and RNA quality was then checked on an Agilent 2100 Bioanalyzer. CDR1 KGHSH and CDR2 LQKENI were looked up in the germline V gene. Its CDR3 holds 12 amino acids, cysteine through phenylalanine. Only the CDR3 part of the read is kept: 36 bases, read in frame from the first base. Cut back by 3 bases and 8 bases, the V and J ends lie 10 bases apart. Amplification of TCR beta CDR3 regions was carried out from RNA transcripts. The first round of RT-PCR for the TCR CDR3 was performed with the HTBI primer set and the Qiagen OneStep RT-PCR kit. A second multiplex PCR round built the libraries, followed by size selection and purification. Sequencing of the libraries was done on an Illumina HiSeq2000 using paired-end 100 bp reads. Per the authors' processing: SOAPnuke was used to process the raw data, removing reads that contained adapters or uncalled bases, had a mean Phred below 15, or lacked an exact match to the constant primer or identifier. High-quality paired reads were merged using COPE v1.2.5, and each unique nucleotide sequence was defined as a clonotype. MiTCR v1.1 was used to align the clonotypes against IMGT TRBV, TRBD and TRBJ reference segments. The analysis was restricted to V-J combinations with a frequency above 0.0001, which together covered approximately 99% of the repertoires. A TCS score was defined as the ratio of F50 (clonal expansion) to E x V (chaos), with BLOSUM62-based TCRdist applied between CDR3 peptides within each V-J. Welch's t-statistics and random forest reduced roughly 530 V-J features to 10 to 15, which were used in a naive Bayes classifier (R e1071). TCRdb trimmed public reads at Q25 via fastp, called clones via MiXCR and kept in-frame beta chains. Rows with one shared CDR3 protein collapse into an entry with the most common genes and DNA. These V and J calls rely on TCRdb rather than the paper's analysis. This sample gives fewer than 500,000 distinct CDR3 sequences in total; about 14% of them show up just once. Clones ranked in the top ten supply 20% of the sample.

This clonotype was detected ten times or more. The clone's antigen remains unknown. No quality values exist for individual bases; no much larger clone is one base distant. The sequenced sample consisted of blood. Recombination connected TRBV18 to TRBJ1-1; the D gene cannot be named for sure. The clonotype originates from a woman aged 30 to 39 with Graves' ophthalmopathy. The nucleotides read TGTGCCAGCTCACCCCTCGGGCCCGAAGCTTTCTTT. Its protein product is CASSPLGPEAFF.